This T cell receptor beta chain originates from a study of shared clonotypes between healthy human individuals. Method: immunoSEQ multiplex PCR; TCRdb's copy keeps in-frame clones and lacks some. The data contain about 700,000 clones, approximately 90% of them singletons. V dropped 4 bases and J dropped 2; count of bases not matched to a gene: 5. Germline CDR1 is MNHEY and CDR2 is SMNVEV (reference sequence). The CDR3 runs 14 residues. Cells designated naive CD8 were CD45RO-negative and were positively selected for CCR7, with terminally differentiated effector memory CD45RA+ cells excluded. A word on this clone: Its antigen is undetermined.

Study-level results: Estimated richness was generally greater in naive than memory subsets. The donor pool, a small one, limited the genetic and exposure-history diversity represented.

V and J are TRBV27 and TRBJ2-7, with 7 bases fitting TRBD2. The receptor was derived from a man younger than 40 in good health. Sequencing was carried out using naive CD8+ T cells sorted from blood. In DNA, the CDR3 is TGTGCCAGCAGTTACGCTAGCGGACCCTACGAGCAGTACTTC. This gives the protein CASSYASGPYEQYF.